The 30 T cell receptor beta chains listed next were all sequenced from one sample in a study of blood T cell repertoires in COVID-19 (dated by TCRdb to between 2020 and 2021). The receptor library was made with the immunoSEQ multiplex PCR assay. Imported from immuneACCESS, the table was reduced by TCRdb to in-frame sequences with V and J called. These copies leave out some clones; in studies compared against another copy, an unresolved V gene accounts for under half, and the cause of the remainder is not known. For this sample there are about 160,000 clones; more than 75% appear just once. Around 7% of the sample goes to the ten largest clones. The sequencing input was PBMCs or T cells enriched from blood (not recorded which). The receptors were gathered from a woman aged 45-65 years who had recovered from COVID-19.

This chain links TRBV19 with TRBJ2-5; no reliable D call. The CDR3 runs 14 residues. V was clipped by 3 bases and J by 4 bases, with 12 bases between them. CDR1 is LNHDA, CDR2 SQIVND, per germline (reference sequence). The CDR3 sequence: CASSMGPDGETQYF. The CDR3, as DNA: TGTGCCAGTAGTATGGGCCCAGATGGAGAGACCCAGTACTTC.

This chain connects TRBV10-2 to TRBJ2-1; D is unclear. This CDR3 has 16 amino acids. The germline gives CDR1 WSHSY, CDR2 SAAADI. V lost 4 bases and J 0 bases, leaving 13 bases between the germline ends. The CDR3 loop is CASSVVLEISYNEQFF. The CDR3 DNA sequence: TGCGCCAGCAGTGTGGTCTTGGAGATCTCCTACAATGAGCAGTTCTTC.

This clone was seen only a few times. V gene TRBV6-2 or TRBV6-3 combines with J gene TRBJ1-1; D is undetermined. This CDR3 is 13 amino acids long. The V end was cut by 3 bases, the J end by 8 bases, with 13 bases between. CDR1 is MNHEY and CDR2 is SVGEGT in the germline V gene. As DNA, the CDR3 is TGTGCCAGCAGTTATGGAGGGTATGCCGAAGCTTTCTTT. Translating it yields CASSYGGYAEAFF.

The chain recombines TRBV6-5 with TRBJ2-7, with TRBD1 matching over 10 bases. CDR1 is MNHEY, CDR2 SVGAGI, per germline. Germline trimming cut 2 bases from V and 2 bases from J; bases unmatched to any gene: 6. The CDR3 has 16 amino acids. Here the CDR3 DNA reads TGTGCCAGCAGTTACCGACCGGGACAGGGGACCTACGAGCAGTACTTC. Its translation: CASSYRPGQGTYEQYF.

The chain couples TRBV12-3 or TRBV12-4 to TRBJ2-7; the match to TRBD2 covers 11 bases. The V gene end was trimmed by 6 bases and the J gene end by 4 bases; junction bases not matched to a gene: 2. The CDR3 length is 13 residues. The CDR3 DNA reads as TGTGCCAGCAGCACTAGCGGGAGTTACGAGCAGTACTTC. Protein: CASSTSGSYEQYF.

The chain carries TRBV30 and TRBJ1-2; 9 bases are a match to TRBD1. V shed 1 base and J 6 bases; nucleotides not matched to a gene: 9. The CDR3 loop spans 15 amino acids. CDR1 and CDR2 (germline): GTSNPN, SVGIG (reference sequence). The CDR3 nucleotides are TGTGCCTGGAGTGGGCTCACAGGGGGCGCCGATGGCTACACCTTC. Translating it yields CAWSGLTGGADGYTF.

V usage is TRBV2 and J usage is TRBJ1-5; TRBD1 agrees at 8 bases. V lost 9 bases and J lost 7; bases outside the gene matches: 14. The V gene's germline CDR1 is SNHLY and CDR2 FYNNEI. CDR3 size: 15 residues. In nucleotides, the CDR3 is TGTGCCAGAGGGGGTAATCAGGGGGCCGGCCAGCCCCAGCATTTT. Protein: CARGGNQGAGQPQHF.

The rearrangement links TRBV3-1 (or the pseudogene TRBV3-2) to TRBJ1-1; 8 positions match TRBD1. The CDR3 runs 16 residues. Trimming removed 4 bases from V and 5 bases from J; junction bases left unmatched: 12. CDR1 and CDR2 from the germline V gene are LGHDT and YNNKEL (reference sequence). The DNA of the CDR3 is TGTGCCAGCAGCCCCCGCCAGGCAGGGGGCGGGACTGAAGCTTTCTTT. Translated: CASSPRQAGGGTEAFF.

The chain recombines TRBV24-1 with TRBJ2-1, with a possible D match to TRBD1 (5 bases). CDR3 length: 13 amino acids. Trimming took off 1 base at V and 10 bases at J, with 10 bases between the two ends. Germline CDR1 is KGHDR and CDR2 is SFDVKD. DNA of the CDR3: TGTGCCACCAGTGATTTCCAGGGCTGGGAGCAGTTCTTC. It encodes CATSDFQGWEQFF.

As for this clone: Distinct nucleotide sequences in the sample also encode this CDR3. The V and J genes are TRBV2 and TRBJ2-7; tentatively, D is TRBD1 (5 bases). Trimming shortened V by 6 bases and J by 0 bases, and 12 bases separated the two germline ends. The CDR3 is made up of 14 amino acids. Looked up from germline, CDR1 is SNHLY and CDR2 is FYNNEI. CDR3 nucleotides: TGTGCCAGCAGAGGGCAGGGAAGCTCCTACGAGCAGTACTTC. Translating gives CASRGQGSSYEQYF.

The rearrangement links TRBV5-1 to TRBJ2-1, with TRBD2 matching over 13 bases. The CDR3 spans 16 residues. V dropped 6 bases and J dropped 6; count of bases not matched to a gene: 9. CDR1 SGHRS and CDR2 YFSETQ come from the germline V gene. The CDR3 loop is CASKRGTSGTVNEQFF. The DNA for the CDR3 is TGCGCCAGCAAACGAGGGACTAGCGGGACCGTCAATGAGCAGTTCTTC.

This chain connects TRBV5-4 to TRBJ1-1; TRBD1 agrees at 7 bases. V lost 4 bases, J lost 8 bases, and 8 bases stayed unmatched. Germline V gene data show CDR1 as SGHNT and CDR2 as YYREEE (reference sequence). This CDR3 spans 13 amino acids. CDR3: CASSLPGQPEAFF. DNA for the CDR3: TGTGCCAGCAGCCTGCCGGGACAGCCAGAAGCTTTCTTT. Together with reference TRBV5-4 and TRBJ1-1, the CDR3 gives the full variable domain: ETGVTQSPTHLIKTRGQQVTLRCSSQSGHNTVSWYQQALGQGPQFIFQYYREEENGRGNFPPRFSGLQFPNYSSELNVNALELDDSALYLCASSLPGQPEAFFGQGTRLTVV.

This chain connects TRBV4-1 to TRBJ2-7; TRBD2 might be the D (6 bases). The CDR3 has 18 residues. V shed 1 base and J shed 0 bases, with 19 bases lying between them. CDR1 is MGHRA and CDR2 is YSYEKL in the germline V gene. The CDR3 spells CASSQGESSGITSYEQYF. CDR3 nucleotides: TGCGCCAGCAGCCAAGGGGAGAGTAGCGGCATAACCTCCTACGAGCAGTACTTC.

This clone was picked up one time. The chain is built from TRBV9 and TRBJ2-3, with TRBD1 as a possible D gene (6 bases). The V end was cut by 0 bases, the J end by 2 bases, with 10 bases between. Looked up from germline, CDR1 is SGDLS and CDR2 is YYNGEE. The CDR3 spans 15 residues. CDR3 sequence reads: CASSVGDRYTDTQYF. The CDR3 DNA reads TGTGCCAGCAGCGTAGGAGACAGGTACACAGATACGCAGTATTTT.

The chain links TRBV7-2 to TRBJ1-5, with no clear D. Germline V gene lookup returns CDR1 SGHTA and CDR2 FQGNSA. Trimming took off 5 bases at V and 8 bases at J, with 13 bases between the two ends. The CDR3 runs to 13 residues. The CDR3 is CASSPFEGEPQHF. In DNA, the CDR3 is TGTGCCAGCAGCCCGTTTGAGGGTGAGCCCCAGCATTTT.

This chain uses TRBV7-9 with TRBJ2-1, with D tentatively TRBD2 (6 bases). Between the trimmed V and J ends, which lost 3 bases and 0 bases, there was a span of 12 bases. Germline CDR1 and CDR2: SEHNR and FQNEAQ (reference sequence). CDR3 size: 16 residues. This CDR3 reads CASSFDLATSYNEQFF. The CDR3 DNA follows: TGTGCCAGCAGCTTTGACCTAGCGACCTCCTACAATGAGCAGTTCTTC.

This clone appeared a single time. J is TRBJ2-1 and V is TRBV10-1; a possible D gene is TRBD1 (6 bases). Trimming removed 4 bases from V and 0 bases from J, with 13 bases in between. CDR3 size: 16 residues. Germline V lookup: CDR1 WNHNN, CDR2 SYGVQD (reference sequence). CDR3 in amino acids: CASSGQGPNSYNEQFF. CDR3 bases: TGCGCCAGCAGTGGCCAGGGGCCCAACTCCTACAATGAGCAGTTCTTC.

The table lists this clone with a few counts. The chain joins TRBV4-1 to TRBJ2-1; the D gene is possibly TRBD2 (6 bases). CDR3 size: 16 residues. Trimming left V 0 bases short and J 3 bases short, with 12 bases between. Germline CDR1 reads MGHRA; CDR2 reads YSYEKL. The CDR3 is CASSQDGSGDYNEQFF. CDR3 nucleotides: TGCGCCAGCAGCCAAGACGGTAGCGGAGACTACAATGAGCAGTTCTTC.

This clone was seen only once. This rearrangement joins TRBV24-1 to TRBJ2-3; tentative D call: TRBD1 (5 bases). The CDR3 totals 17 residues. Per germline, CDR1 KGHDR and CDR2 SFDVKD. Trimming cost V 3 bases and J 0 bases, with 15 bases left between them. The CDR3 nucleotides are TGTGCCACCAGTGATGACCCCACAGGCGCTAGCACAGATACGCAGTATTTT. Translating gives CATSDDPTGASTDTQYF.

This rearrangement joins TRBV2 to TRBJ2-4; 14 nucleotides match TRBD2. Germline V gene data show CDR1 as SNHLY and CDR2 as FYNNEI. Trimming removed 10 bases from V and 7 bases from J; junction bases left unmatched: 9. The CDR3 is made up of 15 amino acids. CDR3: CAIGLAGGRGNIQYF. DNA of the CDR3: TGTGCCATTGGACTAGCGGGAGGTAGGGGGAACATTCAGTACTTC.

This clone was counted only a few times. The CDR3 is CASSLEGLAGTYNEQFF. The CDR3, as DNA: TGCGCCAGCAGCTTGGAAGGGCTAGCGGGAACCTACAATGAGCAGTTCTTC. The V and J genes are TRBV5-1 and TRBJ2-1; 9 positions agree with TRBD2. Trimming took 0 bases from V and 2 from J; bases not matched to a gene: 6. CDR3 length: 17 residues. The V gene's germline CDR1 is SGHRS and CDR2 YFSETQ. Full variable domain (outside the CDR3, taken from reference TRBV5-1 and TRBJ2-1): KAGVTQTPRYLIKTRGQQVTLSCSPISGHRSVSWYQQTPGQGLQFLFEYFSETQRNKGNFPGRFSGRQFSNSRSEMNVSTLELGDSALYLCASSLEGLAGTYNEQFFGPGTRLTVL.

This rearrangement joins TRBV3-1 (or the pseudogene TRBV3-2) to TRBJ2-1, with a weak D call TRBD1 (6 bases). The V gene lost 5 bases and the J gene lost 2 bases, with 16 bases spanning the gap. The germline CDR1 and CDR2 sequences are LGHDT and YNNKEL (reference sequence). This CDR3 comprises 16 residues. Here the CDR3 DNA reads TGTGCCAGCAGCAAGGAGGTACAGGGCACCTACAATGAGCAGTTCTTC. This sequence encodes CASSKEVQGTYNEQFF.

CDR3 loop: CASSYRLAGFVSYNEQFF. CDR3 nucleotides: TGTGCCAGCAGTTACCGGCTAGCGGGATTCGTCTCCTACAATGAGCAGTTCTTC. The chain recombines TRBV6-2 or TRBV6-3 with TRBJ2-1, with TRBD2 matching over 9 bases. Germline CDR1 reads MNHEY; CDR2 reads SVGEGT. The J segment lost 0 bases and the V segment lost 2 bases, leaving 8 bases of the junction unmatched. The CDR3 is 18 residues long.

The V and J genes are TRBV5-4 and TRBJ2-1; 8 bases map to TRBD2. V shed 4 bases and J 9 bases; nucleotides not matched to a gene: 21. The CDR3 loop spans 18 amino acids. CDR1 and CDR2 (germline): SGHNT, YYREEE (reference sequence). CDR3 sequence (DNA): TGTGCCAGCAGCCCTGGCGGGTATAAGCGGGAGACTTCAAGTGAGCAGTTCTTC. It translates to CASSPGGYKRETSSEQFF.

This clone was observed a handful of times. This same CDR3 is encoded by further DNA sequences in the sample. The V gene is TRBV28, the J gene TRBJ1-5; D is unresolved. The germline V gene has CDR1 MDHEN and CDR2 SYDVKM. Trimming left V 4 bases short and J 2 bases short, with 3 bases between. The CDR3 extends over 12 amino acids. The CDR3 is CASSSGNQPQHF. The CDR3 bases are TGTGCCAGCAGTTCAGGCAATCAGCCCCAGCATTTT.

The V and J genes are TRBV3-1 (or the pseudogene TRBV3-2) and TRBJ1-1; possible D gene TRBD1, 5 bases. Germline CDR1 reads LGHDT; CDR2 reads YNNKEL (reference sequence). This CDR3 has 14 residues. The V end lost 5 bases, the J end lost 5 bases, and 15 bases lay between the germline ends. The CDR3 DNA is TGTGCCAGCAGCTATGATTCCGGGGGTACTGAAGCTTTCTTT. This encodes CASSYDSGGTEAFF.

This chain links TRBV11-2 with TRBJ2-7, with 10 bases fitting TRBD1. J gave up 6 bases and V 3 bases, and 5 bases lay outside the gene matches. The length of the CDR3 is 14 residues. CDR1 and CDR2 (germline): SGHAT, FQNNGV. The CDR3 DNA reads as TGTGCCAGCAGCTTGGGACAGGGGTATGCCGAGCAGTACTTC. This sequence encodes CASSLGQGYAEQYF.

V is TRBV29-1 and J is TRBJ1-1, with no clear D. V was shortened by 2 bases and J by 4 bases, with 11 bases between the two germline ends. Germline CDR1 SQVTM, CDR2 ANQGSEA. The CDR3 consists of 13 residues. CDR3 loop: CSVEMQDGTEAFF. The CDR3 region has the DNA TGCAGCGTTGAAATGCAGGATGGCACTGAAGCTTTCTTT.

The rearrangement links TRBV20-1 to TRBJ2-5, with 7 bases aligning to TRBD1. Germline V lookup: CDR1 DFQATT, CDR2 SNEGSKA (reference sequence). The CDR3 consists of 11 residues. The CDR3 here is CSTGQQETQYF. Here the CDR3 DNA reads TGCAGCACGGGACAGCAAGAGACCCAGTACTTC.

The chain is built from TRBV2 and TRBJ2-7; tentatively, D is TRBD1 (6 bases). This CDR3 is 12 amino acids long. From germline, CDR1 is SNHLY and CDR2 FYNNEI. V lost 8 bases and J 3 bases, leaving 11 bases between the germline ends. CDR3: CASQTGGYEQYF. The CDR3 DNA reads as TGTGCCAGCCAGACAGGAGGCTACGAGCAGTACTTC.